The 25 T cell receptor beta chains below were found in one sample sequenced in a study of response to subunit inactivated influenza vaccine. TCRdb independently ran MiXCR on the RT-PCR reads; one entry per CDR3 protein. The sample carries about 480,000 distinct CDR3 sequences, about 25% recorded once. The sequenced sample was CD4+ T cells sorted from PBMCs, obtained about 5 days after vaccination. Source of these receptors: a man aged 50 to 60 who received an inactivated influenza vaccine.

This clonotype was seen a handful of times. CDR3 sequence: CASRLNRDAAGNEQFF. The DNA of the CDR3 is TGCGCCAGCAGACTTAATCGGGACGCGGCGGGCAATGAGCAGTTCTTC. The rearrangement links TRBV5-1 to TRBJ2-1, with D perhaps being TRBD1 or TRBD2 (5 bases each). V lost 5 bases, J lost 6 bases, and 21 bases lay in between. Germline lookup yields CDR1 SGHRS and CDR2 YFSETQ. The CDR3 length is 16 residues.

This clonotype was observed at least ten times. In DNA form, the CDR3 reads TGTGCCAGCAGCTTCGGGGGCCGGAATCAGCCCCAGCATTTT. As protein: CASSFGGRNQPQHF. This chain links TRBV7-9 with TRBJ1-5; a weak D match, TRBD1 (6 bases). The ends were cut back, 3 bases at V and 4 bases at J, with 10 bases in the middle. This CDR3 is built from 14 residues. Germline CDR1 is SEHNR and CDR2 is FQNEAQ (reference sequence).

This clonotype was seen a few times. The chain is built from TRBV10-2 and TRBJ2-7; 8 nucleotides align to TRBD2. There are 16 residues in the CDR3. J lost 1 base, V lost 5 bases, and 10 bases had no gene match. The germline V gene has CDR1 WSHSY and CDR2 SAAADI. CDR3 loop: CASSPGGSGYSYEQYF. The DNA for the CDR3 is TGCGCCAGCAGTCCGGGGGGGTCAGGATATTCCTACGAGCAGTACTTC.

The chain recombines TRBV7-2 with TRBJ2-5; no clear D. Per the germline V gene, CDR1 is SGHTA and CDR2 is FQGNSA. The CDR3 has 14 residues. V was trimmed by 9 bases and J by 2 bases, leaving 16 bases between them. CDR3 sequence reads: CARSTGPAQETQYF. The CDR3 region has the DNA TGTGCCAGGAGCACTGGGCCCGCTCAAGAGACCCAGTACTTC.

CDR3 in amino acids: CASSKGQGGYTEAFF. CDR3 nucleotide sequence: TGTGCCAGCAGCAAGGGACAGGGAGGGTACACTGAAGCTTTCTTT. The rearrangement uses TRBV12-3 or TRBV12-4 and TRBJ1-1, with 9 positions matching TRBD1. CDR3 size: 15 residues. The ends lost 6 bases at V and 3 bases at J; junction bases unmatched: 8.

This clonotype was detected only a few times. The chain combines TRBV10-3 with TRBJ2-3; D possibly uses TRBD1 or TRBD2 (5 bases each). Trimming stripped 11 bases from V and 1 base from J, with 10 bases between. Germline CDR1 ENHRY, CDR2 SYGVKD. The CDR3 loop spans 12 amino acids. The CDR3 loop reads CASGPGTDTQYF. CDR3 nucleotide sequence: TGTGCCTCGGGGCCGGGCACAGATACGCAGTATTTT.

Details on this clonotype: It is unclear where the CDR3 begins or ends on the DNA, so no DNA is shown, and the CDR3 is as TCRdb lists it. J is TRBJ1-1 and V is TRBV30; the table names TRBD1, a call not compared with the DNA. The CDR3 sequence runs 14 residues, both termini included. Germline CDR1 GTSNPN, CDR2 SVGIG (reference sequence). The CDR3 spells CAWSVGQGAEYDFF.

This rearrangement joins TRBV7-9 to TRBJ2-5; TRBD2 might be the D (5 bases). CDR1 is SEHNR and CDR2 is FQNEAQ in the germline V gene (reference sequence). The CDR3 covers 13 residues. Trimming shortened V by 8 bases and J by 1 base, and 11 bases separated the two germline ends. CDR3 region: CASCAGFQETQYF. The CDR3 coding sequence is TGTGCCAGCTGCGCGGGCTTCCAAGAGACCCAGTACTTC. Filled out from reference TRBV7-9 and TRBJ2-5, the complete variable domain reads DTGVSQNPRHKITKRGQNVTFRCDPISEHNRLYWYRQTLGQGPEFLTYFQNEAQLEKSRLLSDRFSAERPKGSFSTLEIQRTEQGDSAMYLCASCAGFQETQYFGPGTRLLVL.

V gene TRBV28 combines with J gene TRBJ1-1, with D uncertain. Trimming removed 3 bases from V and 3 bases from J, with 11 bases in between. CDR1 is MDHEN, CDR2 SYDVKM, per germline. There are 14 residues in the CDR3. In DNA, the CDR3 is TGTGCCAGCAGTTTGGTCGACTTCGACACTGAAGCTTTCTTT. Translated, it gives CASSLVDFDTEAFF. Drawing the rest from reference TRBV28 and TRBJ1-1, the complete variable domain is DVKVTQSSRYLVKRTGEKVFLECVQDMDHENMFWYRQDPGLGLRLIYFSYDVKMKEKGDIPEGYSVSREKKERFSLILESASTNQTSMYLCASSLVDFDTEAFFGQGTRLTVV.

V usage is TRBV7-9 and J usage is TRBJ2-5; D call uncertain. CDR3 length equals 11 residues. The V gene lost 8 bases and the J gene lost 5 bases, with 9 bases spanning the gap. Per the germline V gene, CDR1 is SEHNR and CDR2 is FQNEAQ (reference sequence). CDR3 nucleotide sequence: TGTGCCAGCGGTATATTGGAGACCCAGTACTTC. Amino acid sequence: CASGILETQYF.

The chain links TRBV10-1 to TRBJ2-5; no clear D gene. The ends were cut back, 2 bases at V and 2 bases at J, with 15 bases in the middle. The germline gives CDR1 WNHNN, CDR2 SYGVQD (reference sequence). This CDR3 has 16 residues. The CDR3 is CASSEGSRSGQETQYF. The CDR3 coding sequence is TGCGCCAGCAGTGAGGGCTCGAGGTCAGGTCAAGAGACCCAGTACTTC.

In its sample, this clonotype was seen a few times. The chain has TRBV20-1 and TRBJ2-5, with TRBD2 identical over 11 bases. CDR3 length: 15 amino acids. In germline, CDR1 is DFQATT, CDR2 SNEGSKA (reference sequence). With V trimmed by 4 bases and J by 0 bases, 4 bases remained unmatched. CDR3 DNA sequence: TGCAGTGCTACTGGGACTAGCGGACACCAAGAGACCCAGTACTTC. It specifies CSATGTSGHQETQYF.

The gene calls are TRBV5-6 and TRBJ2-1; 7 bases match TRBD2. The CDR3 has 17 residues. Germline lookup yields CDR1 SGHDT and CDR2 YYEEEE. The ends lost 4 bases at V and 3 bases at J; junction bases unmatched: 13. CDR3 DNA sequence: TGTGCCAGCAGCGCTCGTCGACTAGCCGGATACTACAATGAGCAGTTCTTC. This sequence encodes CASSARRLAGYYNEQFF.

This chain uses TRBV6-1 with TRBJ2-7; D gene uncertain. Per germline, CDR1 MNHNS and CDR2 SASEGT. Trimming took off 5 bases at V and 5 bases at J, with 13 bases between the two ends. The CDR3 is made up of 13 amino acids. CDR3 sequence: CASSLGLWNEQYF. As DNA, the CDR3 is TGTGCCAGCAGTCTCGGCCTGTGGAACGAGCAGTACTTC.

This clonotype came up a few times. The V and J genes are TRBV6-2 or TRBV6-3 and TRBJ2-1, with 7 positions matching TRBD1. Germline CDR1 is MNHEY and CDR2 is SVGEGT. This CDR3 spans 19 amino acids. Unmatched junction bases numbered 15, after V lost 0 bases and J lost 4 bases. CDR3 in DNA: TGTGCCAGCAGTTACTCGGCGATGGCCGACAGGGCGAGGTACAATGAGCAGTTCTTC. Its translation: CASSYSAMADRARYNEQFF.

This chain connects TRBV29-1 to TRBJ2-7, with 8 bases matching TRBD1. This CDR3 contains 14 residues. The V gene end was trimmed by 2 bases and the J gene end by 3 bases; junction bases not matched to a gene: 6. Germline V gene sequence: CDR1 SQVTM, CDR2 ANQGSEA. This CDR3 reads CSVEIQGQVYEQYF. DNA for the CDR3: TGCAGCGTTGAAATCCAGGGACAGGTCTACGAGCAGTACTTC.

This clonotype was counted at least ten times. The gene calls are TRBV12-3 or TRBV12-4 and TRBJ2-2; the match to TRBD2 covers 9 bases. Unmatched junction bases numbered 7, after V lost 6 bases and J lost 5 bases. This CDR3 has 15 residues. For the CDR3, the DNA is TGTGCCAGCAGCCTTTCTAGCGGGAAGACCGGGGAGCTGTTTTTT. Translation gives CASSLSSGKTGELFF.

The V gene is TRBV2, the J gene TRBJ2-1; 7 positions agree with TRBD1. CDR1 SNHLY and CDR2 FYNNEI come from the germline V gene. This CDR3 is 14 amino acids long. With 6 bases clipped from V and 5 bases from J, the junction kept 7 bases outside the gene matches. DNA for the CDR3: TGTGCCAGCAGAAGGGACAGAACCAACAATGAGCAGTTCTTC. This gives the protein CASRRDRTNNEQFF.

The chain carries TRBV9 and TRBJ1-1, with 8 bases lining up with TRBD1. In germline, CDR1 is SGDLS, CDR2 YYNGEE. The junction had 4 bases not matched to a gene; V was cut back by 2 bases and J by 4 bases. The CDR3 extends over 14 amino acids. CDR3 amino acids: CASSVSTGGTEAFF. The CDR3 DNA is TGTGCCAGCAGCGTTTCTACAGGGGGCACTGAAGCTTTCTTT.

V gene TRBV5-1 combines with J gene TRBJ2-2, with D uncertain. The CDR3 covers 15 residues. Germline values: CDR1 SGHRS, CDR2 YFSETQ. V lost 7 bases and J 5 bases, leaving 18 bases between the germline ends. CDR3 nucleotide sequence: TGCGCCAGCGAGGCTTCCGGCTCAAGGACCGGGGAGCTGTTTTTT. Protein product: CASEASGSRTGELFF.

The chain links TRBV20-1 to TRBJ2-3; unclear D gene. This CDR3 is 16 amino acids long. Trimming took 4 bases from V and 1 from J, leaving 18 bases between them. Per germline, CDR1 DFQATT and CDR2 SNEGSKA (reference sequence). This CDR3 reads CSATPILVLGTDTQYF. In nucleotides, the CDR3 is TGCAGTGCTACCCCAATACTTGTCTTAGGCACAGATACGCAGTATTTT.

This clonotype was detected once. The chain couples TRBV3-1 to TRBJ2-5, with 7 bases lining up with TRBD2. The V gene end was trimmed by 0 bases and the J gene end by 0 bases; junction bases not matched to a gene: 16. CDR3 size: 20 residues. Germline CDR1 reads LGHDT; CDR2 reads YNNKEL (reference sequence). CDR3 nucleotide sequence: TGTGCCAGCAGCCAAGACTTGGGATCCTTAAGTGCGGGAGACCAAGAGACCCAGTACTTC. Amino acids: CASSQDLGSLSAGDQETQYF.

This clonotype was recorded a few times. The genes are TRBV7-9 and TRBJ1-6; D is unclear. V was trimmed by 3 bases and J by 8 bases, leaving 14 bases between them. The CDR3 contains 15 residues. Germline CDR1 SEHNR, CDR2 FQNEAQ (reference sequence). The CDR3 reads CASSFSNTAYSPLHF. In nucleotides, the CDR3 is TGTGCCAGCAGCTTCTCCAATACGGCGTATTCACCCCTCCACTTT. Full variable domain (rest looked up from reference TRBV7-9 and TRBJ1-6): DTGVSQNPRHKITKRGQNVTFRCDPISEHNRLYWYRQTLGQGPEFLTYFQNEAQLEKSRLLSDRFSAERPKGSFSTLEIQRTEQGDSAMYLCASSFSNTAYSPLHFGNGTRLTVT.

This clonotype was detected only a few times. This sequence joins TRBV12-3 or TRBV12-4 and TRBJ1-2; D not certain. With 8 bases removed from V and 5 bases from J, the gap between germline ends came to 3 bases. This CDR3 is 9 amino acids long. CDR3 nucleotide sequence: TGTGCCAGCGGTTATGGCTACACCTTC. Translating it yields CASGYGYTF.

This clonotype occurred a few times. V gene TRBV7-9 combines with J gene TRBJ2-2; D unclear. Germline V lookup: CDR1 SEHNR, CDR2 FQNEAQ (reference sequence). Between the trimmed V and J ends, which lost 3 bases and 0 bases, there was a span of 14 bases. The CDR3 extends over 17 amino acids. CDR3 sequence: CASSFGRSIANTGELFF. CDR3 coding DNA: TGTGCCAGCAGCTTCGGACGGTCAATCGCGAACACCGGGGAGCTGTTTTTT. The entire variable domain, with the rest obtained from reference TRBV7-9 and TRBJ2-2, is as follows: DTGVSQNPRHKITKRGQNVTFRCDPISEHNRLYWYRQTLGQGPEFLTYFQNEAQLEKSRLLSDRFSAERPKGSFSTLEIQRTEQGDSAMYLCASSFGRSIANTGELFFGEGSRLTVL.